A selection of T cell receptor beta chains follows, all from one sample in a study of T cell changes during pregnancy in multiple sclerosis. Sequencing used immunoSEQ multiplex PCR; TCRdb keeps in-frame clones, though not all of them. The profile shows about 22,000 clones, 70% to 90% of them singletons. Specimen: CD4+ T cells from peripheral blood mononuclear cells, collected in the second trimester of pregnancy. These receptors came from a female donor in good health, enrolled as a control in a pregnancy study. CDR3s include the opening cysteine and the closing phenylalanine or tryptophan. The order of the fields is J gene, clone size, V gene, D gene, CDR3 protein, CDR3 DNA. D genes are given only for firm matches. Not every row has a clone size; where given, it reads once, few, many or a size class.

>TRBJ2-5|-|TRBV11-3|-
CASSLDPSVGETQYF
TGTGCCAGCAGCTTAGATCCTAGCGTGGGAGAGACCCAGTACTTC
>TRBJ1-5|-|TRBV10-2|-
CASSETGSNQPQHF
TGCGCCAGCAGTGAAACAGGCAGCAATCAGCCCCAGCATTTT
>TRBJ2-5|-|TRBV2|-
CASSVGLRSETQYF
TGTGCCAGCAGTGTCGGCCTCAGGTCGGAGACCCAGTACTTC
>TRBJ2-3|-|TRBV27|-
CASSLLRGADRTDTQYF
TGTGCCAGCAGTTTGTTGCGCGGTGCAGACCGCACAGATACGCAGTATTTT
>TRBJ2-7|-|TRBV28|TRBD1
CASTSSTGSFHEQYF
TGTGCCAGCACCTCCTCGACAGGGAGTTTCCACGAGCAGTACTTC
>TRBJ2-1|once|TRBV7-8|TRBD2
CASSGTSGYNEQFF
TGTGCCAGCAGCGGGACTAGCGGCTACAATGAGCAGTTCTTC
>TRBJ1-1|-|TRBV12-5|TRBD1
CASGLWSGGNTEAFF
TGTGCTAGTGGTTTGTGGTCAGGGGGCAACACTGAAGCTTTCTTT
>TRBJ2-7|-|TRBV5-1|-
CASSLGNRYEQYF
TGCGCCAGCAGCCTAGGGAACAGGTACGAGCAGTACTTC
>TRBJ1-1|-|TRBV12-5|-
CASGFSGFPEAFF
TGTGCTAGTGGTTTTTCAGGGTTCCCTGAAGCTTTCTTT
>TRBJ2-7|-|TRBV18|-
CASSSLAYEQYF
TGTGCCAGCTCATCACTAGCCTACGAGCAGTACTTC